These T cell receptor beta chains were read from a single sample in a study of T cell responses to AZD1222 COVID-19 vaccine. The protocol was immunoSEQ multiplex PCR, while the TCRdb copy is restricted to in-frame clones and leaves out a portion. Of roughly 140,000 clones detected, 90% to 95% appear once; the ten largest clones hold about 5%. Material: peripheral blood, obtained on day 0 of AZD1222 vaccination. The receptors stem from an adult in good health. The CDR3 runs from the conserved cysteine through the conserved F or W. A D gene is named only where the DNA matches it firmly. Clone size appears in some rows only: once, few, many, or a class for an expanded clone.

j_call	d_call	clone_size	v_call	cdr3_aa	cdr3_nt
TRBJ2-1	NA	NA	TRBV19	CASSMDLSFRNEQFF	TGTGCCAGTAGTATGGACCTTTCTTTCCGGAATGAGCAGTTCTTC
TRBJ2-5	TRBD1	NA	TRBV27	CASTGQGAETQYF	TGTGCCAGCACGGGACAGGGTGCAGAGACCCAGTACTTC
TRBJ2-7	TRBD1	NA	TRBV14	CASSQDRDSKFYEQYF	TGTGCCAGCAGCCAAGATCGGGACAGCAAATTCTACGAGCAGTACTTC
TRBJ2-7	NA	NA	TRBV10-2	CASSGQGYEQYF	TGCGCCAGCAGTGGGCAGGGCTACGAGCAGTACTTC
TRBJ1-5	NA	NA	TRBV4-3	CASSQRRGGPQHF	TGCGCCAGCAGCCAACGAAGGGGGGGGCCCCAGCATTTT
TRBJ2-1	TRBD2	NA	TRBV2	CASTDRGLAVNEQFF	TGTGCCAGCACCGATAGGGGACTAGCGGTCAATGAGCAGTTCTTC
TRBJ2-3	NA	NA	TRBV9	CASSVEGSPDTQYF	TGTGCCAGCAGCGTAGAGGGGAGCCCAGATACGCAGTATTTT
TRBJ1-2	NA	NA	TRBV10-3	CAISVDRTGYGYTF	TGTGCCATCAGTGTCGACAGGACCGGCTATGGCTACACCTTC
TRBJ1-1	NA	few	TRBV6-5	CASRFLRVGNTEAFF	TGTGCCAGCAGGTTCCTCAGGGTCGGGAACACTGAAGCTTTCTTT
TRBJ1-5	NA	NA	TRBV7-8	CASSLEGSNQPQHF	TGTGCCAGCAGCTTAGAGGGGAGCAATCAGCCCCAGCATTTT
TRBJ2-1	TRBD2	NA	TRBV6-5	CASIHTSGGYNEQFF	TGTGCCAGCATTCACACTAGCGGAGGCTACAATGAGCAGTTCTTC
TRBJ2-1	NA	NA	TRBV12-3/TRBV12-4	CASMVGSYNEQFF	TGTGCCAGCATGGTTGGGAGTTACAATGAGCAGTTCTTC
TRBJ1-4	TRBD1	NA	TRBV5-8	CASSLQGFNEKLFF	TGTGCCAGCAGCTTACAGGGGTTTAATGAAAAACTGTTTTTT
TRBJ2-2	TRBD2	once	TRBV5-4	CASSGGLAGGPTGELFF	TGTGCCAGCAGCGGAGGACTAGCGGGGGGCCCCACCGGGGAGCTGTTTTTT
TRBJ2-7	TRBD2	NA	TRBV6-5	CASSMTSGSYEQYF	TGTGCCAGCAGTATGACTAGCGGGAGCTACGAGCAGTACTTC
TRBJ2-3	NA	NA	TRBV7-8	CASSPPRTFSTDTQYF	TGTGCCAGCAGCCCACCACGGACTTTTAGCACAGATACGCAGTATTTT
TRBJ2-7	TRBD1	NA	TRBV6-5	CASSPGQGSYEQYF	TGTGCCAGCAGCCCGGGACAGGGGTCCTACGAGCAGTACTTC
TRBJ2-1	NA	NA	TRBV3-1/TRBV3-2	CASSQDLASVQFF	TGTGCCAGCAGCCAAGATCTAGCGTCAGTGCAGTTCTTC
TRBJ2-5	TRBD2	NA	TRBV3-1/TRBV3-2	CASSQDAGGNQYF	TGTGCCAGCAGCCAAGATGCGGGGGGCAACCAGTACTTC
TRBJ2-1	NA	once	TRBV10-1	CASSEGRLNNEQFF	TGCGCCAGCAGTGAGGGCAGGCTAAACAATGAGCAGTTCTTC
TRBJ1-1	TRBD1	NA	TRBV7-8	CASRVGNRGLTNTEAFF	TGTGCCAGCAGGGTAGGAAACAGGGGTTTAACGAACACTGAAGCTTTCTTT
TRBJ1-1	NA	NA	TRBV5-5	CASSSTDAIGENTEAFF	TGTGCCAGCAGCTCTACGGACGCCATAGGGGAGAACACTGAAGCTTTCTTT
TRBJ1-2	TRBD1	NA	TRBV12-3/TRBV12-4	CASTLDRDYGYTF	TGTGCCAGCACTCTTGACAGGGACTATGGCTACACCTTC
TRBJ2-1	NA	NA	TRBV1	CTSSQDRHEQFF	TGCACCAGCAGCCAAGATAGGCATGAGCAGTTCTTC
TRBJ2-3	TRBD1	NA	TRBV18	CASSPPGRGLTDTQYF	TGTGCCAGCTCACCACCGGGCAGGGGGCTTACAGATACGCAGTATTTT
TRBJ2-7	TRBD2	NA	TRBV30	CAWSGGLADEQYF	TGTGCCTGGAGTGGGGGACTAGCTGACGAGCAGTACTTC
TRBJ1-1	NA	NA	TRBV18	CASSPSIEAPFF	TGTGCCAGCTCACCTTCGATCGAGGCCCCTTTCTTT
TRBJ2-5	TRBD2	once	TRBV5-5	CASSLGGGPSETQYF	TGTGCCAGCAGCTTGGGGGGAGGGCCTAGTGAGACCCAGTACTTC
TRBJ2-1	TRBD2	NA	TRBV7-9	CASSLAAREGGEQFF	TGTGCCAGCAGCTTAGCGGCGAGGGAGGGCGGTGAGCAGTTCTTC
TRBJ2-7	NA	NA	TRBV18	CASSPLSSAHYEQYF	TGTGCCAGCTCACCACTCTCGTCAGCCCACTACGAGCAGTACTTC
TRBJ2-2	NA	NA	TRBV18	CASSRENTGELFF	TGTGCCAGCTCTCGTGAGAACACCGGGGAGCTGTTTTTT
TRBJ2-2	TRBD1	NA	TRBV7-9	CASSFPTGTGVTGELFF	TGTGCCAGCAGCTTTCCCACCGGGACAGGGGTCACCGGGGAGCTGTTTTTT
TRBJ2-1	TRBD2	NA	TRBV5-5	CASSFRLAGTNEQFF	TGTGCCAGCAGCTTCAGACTAGCGGGAACCAATGAGCAGTTCTTC
TRBJ2-7	NA	NA	TRBV19	CASSISRDEQYF	TGTGCCAGTAGTATCAGTAGGGACGAGCAGTACTTC
TRBJ1-1	NA	NA	TRBV14	CASSQRDHGNTEAFF	TGTGCCAGCAGCCAAAGAGACCATGGGAACACTGAAGCTTTCTTT
TRBJ1-1	TRBD1	NA	TRBV15	CATSRGTGGSLRTEAFF	TGTGCCACCAGCAGAGGGACAGGGGGCTCTTTAAGGACTGAAGCTTTCTTT
TRBJ2-3	TRBD2	NA	TRBV5-1	CASSLAGLAGTDTQYF	TGCGCCAGCAGCTTGGCGGGACTAGCGGGCACAGATACGCAGTATTTT
TRBJ1-5	TRBD1	once	TRBV19	CASKENGGQGLWSGQPQHF	TGTGCCAGTAAAGAAAATGGTGGACAGGGGCTTTGGAGCGGTCAGCCCCAGCATTTT
TRBJ2-1	NA	NA	TRBV4-3	CASSQAHADLNEQFF	TGCGCCAGCAGCCAAGCCCACGCGGATCTCAATGAGCAGTTCTTC
TRBJ2-2	NA	once	TRBV3-1/TRBV3-2	CASRPDRSWGELFF	TGTGCCAGCAGACCTGACAGGAGTTGGGGGGAGCTGTTTTTT
TRBJ1-1	NA	NA	TRBV4-1	CASSQGVSRSPLRQNTEAFF	TGCGCCAGCAGCCAAGGGGTGTCTCGTTCTCCGCTACGACAGAACACTGAAGCTTTCTTT